The subject of this entry is one T cell receptor beta chain. The target antigen is unknown. The V end lost 4 bases, the J end lost 5 bases, and 17 bases lay between the germline ends. Germline V gene lookup returns CDR1 MGHRA and CDR2 YSYEKL. The CDR3 loop spans 15 amino acids. Processing released intraepithelial and lamina propria lymphocytes from the graft tissue. Data came from immunoSEQ multiplex PCR; TCRdb stores just in-frame clones and leaves some out. Of about 63,000 clones in the sample, about nine tenths were seen once. This sample was included in a study of graft-versus-host responses after intestinal transplantation. Study results and limitations: Present in recipient marrow, GvH clones included some that appeared first in ileum or blood.

The clonotype comes from a human patient who received an intestinal transplant, so some T cells may come from the graft donor. V usage is TRBV4-1 and J usage is TRBJ1-2; a weak D match, TRBD1 (6 bases). Here the sequenced sample was ileum tissue, taken 350 to 400 days after transplant. Written as DNA, the CDR3 is TGCGCCAGCAGCCCGCGTCAGGGGCTTACTTATGGCTACACCTTC. Its protein is CASSPRQGLTYGYTF.